The 23 T cell receptor beta chains presented below share a single source sample, sequenced in a study of Graves' ophthalmopathy and Graves' hyperthyroidism. Amplified TCR beta CDR3 regions were obtained using RNA transcripts as template. First-round RT-PCR with HTBI primers preceded a second-round multiplex PCR. TCRdb fed the multiplex PCR reads into MiXCR, producing one record per CDR3 protein. The profile shows over 450,000 distinct CDR3 sequences, approximately 15% of them singletons. The sequencing input was blood. These receptor sequences come from a young woman with Graves' ophthalmopathy.

This clonotype was detected many times. The chain is built from TRBV12-3 or TRBV12-4 and TRBJ1-2; a weak D match, TRBD1 (5 bases). Trimming removed 10 bases from V and 3 bases from J, with 12 bases in between. The length of the CDR3 is 12 residues. The CDR3 spells CATWEGDYGYTF. The CDR3 DNA reads as TGTGCCACCTGGGAAGGGGACTATGGCTACACCTTC.

This clonotype has at least ten counts. The J gene is TRBJ2-5, the V gene TRBV20-1; D gene unclear. The CDR3 totals 12 residues. Germline CDR1 is DFQATT and CDR2 is SNEGSKA (reference sequence). V lost 6 bases and J lost 0, with 8 bases in between. The DNA for the CDR3 is TGCAGTGCCGCAAAGGACCAAGAGACCCAGTACTTC. It translates to CSAAKDQETQYF.

This clonotype showed up many times. V usage is TRBV19 and J usage is TRBJ2-5; D possibly corresponds to TRBD1 (6 bases). From germline, CDR1 is LNHDA and CDR2 SQIVND (reference sequence). The CDR3 totals 14 residues. Trimming left V 3 bases short and J 7 bases short, with 15 bases between. The CDR3 sequence is CASSIQTGSGTQYF. The CDR3, as DNA: TGTGCCAGTAGTATTCAGACAGGATCGGGGACCCAGTACTTC.

At least ten counts were recorded for this clonotype. The chain carries TRBV20-1 and TRBJ1-1; weak D call: TRBD1 (6 bases). CDR3 length: 15 amino acids. CDR1 and CDR2 from the germline V gene are DFQATT and SNEGSKA (reference sequence). Trimming pared 1 base from V and 0 bases from J, leaving 12 bases between. The CDR3 DNA follows: TGCAGTGCTAGAGGGCCCAGGGGCTTGAACACTGAAGCTTTCTTT. It codes for CSARGPRGLNTEAFF.

This clonotype appeared a few times. The chain uses TRBV19 and TRBJ2-7; a possible D gene is TRBD1 (6 bases). Trimming took 6 bases from V and 0 from J, leaving 12 bases between them. The CDR3 loop spans 14 amino acids. CDR1 is LNHDA and CDR2 is SQIVND in the germline V gene (reference sequence). The CDR3 DNA reads TGTGCCAGTAGGCTGACAGGAAACTCCTACGAGCAGTACTTC. Translating it yields CASRLTGNSYEQYF.

This clonotype appeared many times. The chain is built from TRBV6-1 and TRBJ2-5; TRBD1 agrees at 7 bases. V lost 0 bases to trimming and J lost 5 bases; unmatched junction nucleotides: 6. This CDR3 is built from 15 residues. The germline gives CDR1 MNHNS, CDR2 SASEGT. Here the CDR3 DNA reads TGTGCCAGCAGTGAAGCGGAAGGGGGCGCGGAGACCCAGTACTTC. This sequence encodes CASSEAEGGAETQYF.

This clonotype has ten or more counts. The chain uses TRBV11-2 and TRBJ2-2; TRBD1 matches 9 bases. The CDR3 length is 16 residues. V lost 6 bases, J lost 7 bases, and 12 bases stayed unmatched. Germline V lookup: CDR1 SGHAT, CDR2 FQNNGV. The CDR3 DNA is TGTGCCAGCAGTCGAGGTCCGGGACAGGGTGTCGGGGAGCTGTTTTTT. Its translation: CASSRGPGQGVGELFF. The whole variable domain, remainder taken from reference TRBV11-2 and TRBJ2-2, is EAGVAQSPRYKIIEKRQSVAFWCNPISGHATLYWYQQILGQGPKLLIQFQNNGVVDDSQLPKDRFSAERLKGVDSTLKIQPAKLEDSAVYLCASSRGPGQGVGELFFGEGSRLTVL.

This clonotype was picked up many times. The chain couples TRBV20-1 to TRBJ1-1, with 11 nucleotides matching TRBD1. V was clipped by 6 bases and J by 4 bases; unmatched bases: 7. This CDR3 is 14 amino acids long. From germline, CDR1 is DFQATT and CDR2 SNEGSKA (reference sequence). CDR3: CSATDRGLGTEAFF. The CDR3 DNA reads as TGCAGTGCGACGGACAGGGGGCTCGGCACTGAAGCTTTCTTT.

At least ten counts were recorded for this clonotype. This chain joins TRBV6-4 and TRBJ2-7; 9 bases fit TRBD1. The CDR3 sequence is 15 residues long. The germline CDR1 and CDR2 sequences are MRHNA and SNTAGT. V gave up 0 bases and J gave up 0 bases; unmatched junction bases: 0. CDR3 in amino acids: CASSDSTGGSYEQYF. CDR3 in DNA: TGTGCCAGCAGTGACTCGACAGGGGGCTCCTACGAGCAGTACTTC.

This clonotype was observed at least ten times. V is TRBV9 and J is TRBJ2-7, with 10 bases matching TRBD1. CDR1 and CDR2 from the germline V gene are SGDLS and YYNGEE. CDR3 size: 15 residues. The V gene end was trimmed by 0 bases and the J gene end by 1 base; junction bases not matched to a gene: 1. This CDR3 is CASSVGDRGSYEQYF. CDR3 in DNA: TGTGCCAGCAGCGTAGGGGACAGGGGATCCTACGAGCAGTACTTC.

J is TRBJ1-5 and V is TRBV20-1; the match to TRBD1 covers 8 bases. Looked up from germline, CDR1 is DFQATT and CDR2 is SNEGSKA (reference sequence). CDR3 length: 18 amino acids. After removal of 0 bases from V and 4 bases from J, the junction contained 14 bases not matched to a gene. This CDR3 is CSARDWGSGGAGNQPQHF. The DNA for the CDR3 is TGCAGTGCTAGAGATTGGGGCTCAGGGGGCGCTGGGAATCAGCCCCAGCATTTT.

This clonotype was found many times. The chain recombines TRBV28 with TRBJ2-7, with D possibly TRBD2 on 5 matching bases. The CDR3 covers 14 residues. In germline, CDR1 is MDHEN, CDR2 SYDVKM. Trimming shortened V by 3 bases and J by 2 bases, and 11 bases separated the two germline ends. DNA of the CDR3: TGTGCCAGCAGTTTTTGGGAGTCCCCCTACGAGCAGTACTTC. Protein sequence: CASSFWESPYEQYF.

The chain links TRBV19 to TRBJ2-7; unclear D gene. Germline CDR1 is LNHDA and CDR2 is SQIVND (reference sequence). Trimming left V 1 base short and J 0 bases short, with 10 bases between. This CDR3 region has 15 residues. CDR3 nucleotides: TGTGCCAGTAGTATAGGTGGGTCAAGCTCCTACGAGCAGTACTTC. It specifies CASSIGGSSSYEQYF.

This clonotype has at least ten counts. The chain carries TRBV12-3 or TRBV12-4 and TRBJ2-2; no clear D. Trimming left V 2 bases short and J 6 bases short, with 7 bases between. CDR3 length: 13 residues. The CDR3 spells CASSLSNPGELFF. CDR3 DNA: TGTGCCAGCAGTTTAAGCAATCCCGGGGAGCTGTTTTTT.

This clonotype was observed at least ten times. This CDR3 is CASSVGTGGIQPQHF. The CDR3 coding sequence is TGTGCCAGCAGCGTGGGGACAGGGGGCATTCAGCCCCAGCATTTT. This sequence joins TRBV5-5 and TRBJ1-5, with 12 bases aligning to TRBD1. CDR1 is SGHKS and CDR2 is YYEKEE in the germline V gene (reference sequence). The V gene end was trimmed by 4 bases and the J gene end by 6 bases; junction bases not matched to a gene: 5. CDR3 size: 15 residues.

This clonotype came up many times. The chain recombines TRBV6-1 with TRBJ2-7, with 7 nucleotides matching TRBD1. CDR1 is MNHNS and CDR2 is SASEGT in the germline V gene. V was clipped by 8 bases and J by 2 bases; unmatched bases: 15. The CDR3 runs to 16 residues. The CDR3 DNA reads TGTGCCAGCGTACGGGACAGACCTCCAGGTCCCTACGAGCAGTACTTC. Protein sequence: CASVRDRPPGPYEQYF.

At least ten counts were recorded for this clonotype. The chain couples TRBV28 to TRBJ2-2; TRBD1 aligns across 10 bases. With V trimmed by 6 bases and J by 5 bases, 6 bases remained unmatched. The CDR3 has 15 residues. Germline lookup yields CDR1 MDHEN and CDR2 SYDVKM. The chain's CDR3 is CASRTGTGVTGELFF. Written as DNA, the CDR3 is TGTGCCAGCAGGACTGGGACAGGGGTGACCGGGGAGCTGTTTTTT.

This clonotype was observed at least ten times. The chain recombines TRBV6-1 with TRBJ1-3, with a weak D call TRBD1 (5 bases). This CDR3 comprises 14 residues. Per germline, CDR1 MNHNS and CDR2 SASEGT. The V end was cut by 7 bases, the J end by 4 bases, with 14 bases between. This CDR3 is CASKSQGGGNTIYF. CDR3 nucleotides: TGTGCCAGCAAGAGCCAGGGCGGAGGAAACACCATATATTTT.

This clonotype has only a few counts. The J gene is TRBJ1-5, the V gene TRBV6-2 or TRBV6-3, with a possible D match to TRBD1 (6 bases). Deletions cut 5 bases from V and 3 bases from J, with 17 bases between. The CDR3 is made up of 16 amino acids. The germline V gene has CDR1 MNHEY and CDR2 SVGEGT. DNA of the CDR3: TGTGCCAGCAGTCCCCTCGGACAGAAATTCAATCAGCCCCAGCATTTT. Its translation is CASSPLGQKFNQPQHF.

On this clonotype: This may come from a read error, since a much larger clone is one base off. The chain is built from TRBV10-1 and TRBJ2-7; D is uncertain. The CDR3 length is 14 residues. The germline CDR1 and CDR2 sequences are WNHNN and SYGVQD (reference sequence). Trimming took off 2 bases at V and 7 bases at J, with 15 bases between the two ends. CDR3 coding DNA: TGCGCCAGCAGTGAGATTATCGAGTTTGGTGAGCAGTACTTC. Translating gives CASSEIIEFGEQYF.

Many counts were recorded for this clonotype. V is TRBV12-3 or TRBV12-4 and J is TRBJ1-5; the match to TRBD1 covers 7 bases. The CDR3 is 15 residues long. Germline trimming cut 6 bases from V and 6 bases from J; bases unmatched to any gene: 11. The CDR3 here is CASRDQGEHFQPQHF. CDR3 nucleotides: TGTGCCAGCAGGGACCAGGGGGAACATTTTCAGCCCCAGCATTTT.

In its sample, this clonotype was seen a few times. This sequence joins TRBV29-1 and TRBJ1-5; the D gene is possibly TRBD1 (5 bases). There are 12 residues in the CDR3. CDR1 is SQVTM, CDR2 ANQGSEA, per germline. V lost 7 bases and J 7 bases, leaving 14 bases between the germline ends. The CDR3 DNA reads TGCAGCGGGGGGGAGGCTCAGCAGCCCCAGCATTTT. It codes for CSGGEAQQPQHF. The whole variable domain, filled in from reference TRBV29-1 and TRBJ1-5, reads SAVISQKPSRDICQRGTSLTIQCQVDSQVTMMFWYRQQPGQSLTLIATANQGSEATYESGFVIDKFPISRPNLTFSTLTVSNMSPEDSSIYLCSGGEAQQPQHFGDGTRLSIL.

This clonotype was counted ten times or more. The chain couples TRBV20-1 to TRBJ2-7; D is unclear. The CDR3 contains 14 residues. Germline V CDR1 and CDR2: DFQATT, SNEGSKA (reference sequence). Trimming cost V 3 bases and J 0 bases, with 12 bases left between them. The DNA for the CDR3 is TGCAGTGCTAGTGGGAAGACCAGCTCCTACGAGCAGTACTTC. Translated, it gives CSASGKTSSYEQYF.